What follows is one T cell receptor beta chain and its context. Its antigen is as yet unknown. This sample stems from a study of OX40 agonist ivuxolimab in advanced cancers. As for the study in general: Cohort: approximately 83% men, mean age about 60, aged about 20 to 79. Anti-PD-1, anti-PD-L1 or anti-CTLA-4 therapy given earlier was allowed, and around 40% had some. Findings and limits, study-wide: The investigators did not determine what antigen specificity the expanded peripheral T cells had.

Profiling relied on immunoSEQ multiplex PCR, and the TCRdb table lists in-frame clones only, not all of them. The sample lists tens of thousands of clones, around nine tenths seen once, with about 1% in the top ten. Per germline, CDR1 SEHNR and CDR2 FQNEAQ (reference sequence). This CDR3 is built from 15 residues. Losses at the gene ends were 6 bases for V and 1 base for J; bases not matched to a gene: 4. The material sequenced was CD4+ or CD8+ T cells sorted from blood, taken in a trial of the OX40 agonist ivuxolimab. This chain connects TRBV7-9 to TRBJ2-2, with 8 nucleotides matching TRBD1. The receptor's source is an adult with an advanced solid tumor such as melanoma, head and neck, liver or kidney cancer. This chain's CDR3 is CASRPGTGNTGELFF. DNA for the CDR3: TGTGCCAGCAGGCCCGGGACAGGGAACACCGGGGAGCTGTTTTTT.